The clone carrying this T cell receptor (beta chain) was seen more than once but under ten times. Antigen specificity is unknown. This entry is derived from a study of molecular identifiers for immune sequencing clone quantification. Findings of the study overall: Over 97% of effector molecules, but under 1% in naive cells, were held by clones with more than 20 RNA copies.

Sorting isolated naive CD8 T cells as CD8+CD4-CCR7+CD45RA+ events. Each CDR3 protein gets one entry after TCRdb re-called the PCR reads with MiXCR. The repertoire has about 640,000 distinct CDR3 sequences, roughly 21% of them found once; the top ten carry roughly 0.9%. The CDR3 runs 15 residues. V was clipped by 4 bases and J by 3 bases, with 16 bases between them. CDR1 is MGHRA, CDR2 YSYEKL, per germline. The sample comprised naive CD8+ T cells from blood, with Jurkat cell RNA spiked in. Sample subset: FACS-sorted CD8+CD4-CCR7+CD45RA+ naive T cells. The sequence was collected from a human donor in good health. Some libraries in this study had Jurkat cell RNA spiked in. The chain is built from TRBV4-1 and TRBJ2-7, with D perhaps assigned TRBD1 or TRBD2 (6 bases each). The CDR3 sequence: CASSPGDIISYEQYF. The DNA for the CDR3 is TGCGCCAGCAGCCCGGGGGACATCATTAGCTACGAGCAGTACTTC.